This T cell receptor beta chain was identified in a study of shared clonotypes between healthy human individuals. Background on the study: Donors consisted of a couple of women and three men between 18 and 49.

The V end was cut by 4 bases, the J end by 4 bases, with 12 bases between. The CDR3 length is 14 residues. CDR1 is SGHRS and CDR2 is YFSETQ in the germline V gene. Overall study results and limits: Only blood samples were collected, and tissue repertoires likely differ. Sharing across a few donors was seen in 4% to 5.5% of naive CD4 clonotypes.

Authors' methods: Junction-only sequences without quality scores came from ImmunoSEQ, so filtering differed. Libraries were prepared by immunoSEQ multiplex PCR; TCRdb keeps only in-frame clonotypes and omits some of them. V and J calls and clone size are given by that table; D and trimming were obtained from the DNA. The table has about 660,000 clones, around 67% seen once. As concerns this clone: Its cognate antigen is unknown.

The specimen sequenced was memory CD4+ T cells sorted from blood. Sample subset: CD45RA-negative fraction. This chain uses TRBV5-1 with TRBJ2-1; D might be TRBD1 (6 bases). The receptor was isolated from a woman aged 30 to 39 in good health. The CDR3 DNA reads TGCGCCAGCAGCCCCGGACAGTTATACAATGAGCAGTTCTTC. Translation: CASSPGQLYNEQFF.